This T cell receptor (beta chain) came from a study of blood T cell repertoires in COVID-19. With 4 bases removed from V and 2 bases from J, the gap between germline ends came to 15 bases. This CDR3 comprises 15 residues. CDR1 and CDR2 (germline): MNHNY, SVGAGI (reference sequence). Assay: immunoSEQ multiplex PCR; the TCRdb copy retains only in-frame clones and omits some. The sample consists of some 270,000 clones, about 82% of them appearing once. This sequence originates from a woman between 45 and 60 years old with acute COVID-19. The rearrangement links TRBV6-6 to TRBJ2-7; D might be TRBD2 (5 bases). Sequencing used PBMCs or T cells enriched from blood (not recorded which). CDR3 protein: CASSSPTSGAYEQYF. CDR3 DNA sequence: TGTGCCAGCAGTTCTCCTACATCCGGGGCCTACGAGCAGTACTTC.